This TCR beta chain emerged from a study of naive and memory T cell subsets. General observations from the study: Especially in CD8 cells, naive repertoires contained a few larger clonotypes, possibly CD45RA-re-expressing memory cells. TCR counts from RNA may reflect activation-linked expression changes.

From germline, CDR1 is KGHDR and CDR2 SFDVKD. The CDR3 spans 17 residues. Unmatched junction bases numbered 3, after V lost 4 bases and J lost 0 bases. Sequential positive selection took CD4 T cells first, then CD8 T cells. About this clonotype: The antigen is undetermined.

The beta constant-region primer was an equimolar mix of two oligonucleotides covering TRBC1 and TRBC2. Four rounds of PCR amplified the ligated cDNA using nested alpha and beta constant-region primers plus SP2. TCRdb analysed the UMI-ligation and nested PCR reads with MiXCR anew, one entry per CDR3 protein. The table has more than 95,000 distinct CDR3 sequences, approximately 15% seen once. The sequencing input was naive CD8+ T cells from blood. The source of this sequence is a human donor in good health. This chain connects TRBV24-1 to TRBJ2-1; 12 nucleotides agree with TRBD2. Written as DNA, the CDR3 is TGTGCCACCAGTGACTTGACTAGCGGGGGCTCCTACAATGAGCAGTTCTTC. Encoded protein: CATSDLTSGGSYNEQFF.